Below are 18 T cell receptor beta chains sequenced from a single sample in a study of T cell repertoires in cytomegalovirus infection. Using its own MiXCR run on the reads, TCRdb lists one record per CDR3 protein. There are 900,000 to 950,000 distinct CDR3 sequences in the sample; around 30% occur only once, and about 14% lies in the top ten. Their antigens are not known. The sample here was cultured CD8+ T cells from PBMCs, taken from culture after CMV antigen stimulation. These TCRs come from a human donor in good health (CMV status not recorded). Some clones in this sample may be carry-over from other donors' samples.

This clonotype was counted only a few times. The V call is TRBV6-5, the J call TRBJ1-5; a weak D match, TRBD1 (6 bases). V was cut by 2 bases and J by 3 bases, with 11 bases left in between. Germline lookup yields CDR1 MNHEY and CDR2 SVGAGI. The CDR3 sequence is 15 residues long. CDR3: CASSYTWTVNQPQHF. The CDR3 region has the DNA TGTGCCAGCAGTTACACATGGACAGTCAATCAGCCCCAGCATTTT.

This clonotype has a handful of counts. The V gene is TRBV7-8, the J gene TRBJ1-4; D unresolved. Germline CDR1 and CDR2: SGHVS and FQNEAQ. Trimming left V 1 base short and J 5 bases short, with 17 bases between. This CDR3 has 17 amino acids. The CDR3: CASSLVRGPGSNEKLFF. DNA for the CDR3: TGTGCCAGCAGCTTAGTGCGCGGTCCGGGGTCCAATGAAAAACTGTTTTTT. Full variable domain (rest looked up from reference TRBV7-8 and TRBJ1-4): GAGVSQSPRYKVAKRGQDVALRCDPISGHVSLFWYQQALGQGPEFLTYFQNEAQLDKSGLPSDRFFAERPEGSVSTLKIQRTQQEDSAVYLCASSLVRGPGSNEKLFFGSGTQLSVL.

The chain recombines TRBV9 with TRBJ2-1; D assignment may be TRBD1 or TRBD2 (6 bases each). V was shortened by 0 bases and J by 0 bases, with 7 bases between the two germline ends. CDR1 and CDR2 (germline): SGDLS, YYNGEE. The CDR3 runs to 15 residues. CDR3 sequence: CASSVEGGSYNEQFF. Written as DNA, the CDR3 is TGTGCCAGCAGCGTAGAGGGGGGCTCCTACAATGAGCAGTTCTTC.

CDR3 in amino acids: CASSYEPEETQYF. The CDR3 DNA is TGTGCCAGCAGTTACGAGCCAGAGGAGACCCAGTACTTC. The chain combines TRBV6-5 with TRBJ2-5; no reliable D call. Germline CDR1 reads MNHEY; CDR2 reads SVGAGI. Trimming stripped 2 bases from V and 5 bases from J, with 9 bases between. The CDR3 has 13 amino acids.

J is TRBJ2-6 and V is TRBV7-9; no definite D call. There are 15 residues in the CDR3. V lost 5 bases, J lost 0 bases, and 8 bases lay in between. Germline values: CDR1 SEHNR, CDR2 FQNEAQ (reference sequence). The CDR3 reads CASSIPSSGANVLTF. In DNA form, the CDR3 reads TGTGCCAGCAGCATACCTAGCTCTGGGGCCAACGTCCTGACTTTC. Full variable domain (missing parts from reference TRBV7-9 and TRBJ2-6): DTGVSQNPRHKITKRGQNVTFRCDPISEHNRLYWYRQTLGQGPEFLTYFQNEAQLEKSRLLSDRFSAERPKGSFSTLEIQRTEQGDSAMYLCASSIPSSGANVLTFGAGSRLTVL.

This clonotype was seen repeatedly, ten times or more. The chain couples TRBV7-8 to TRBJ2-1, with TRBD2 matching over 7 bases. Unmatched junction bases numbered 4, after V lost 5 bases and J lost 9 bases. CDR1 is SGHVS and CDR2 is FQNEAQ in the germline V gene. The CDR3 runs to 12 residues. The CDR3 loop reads CASSRGGAEQFF. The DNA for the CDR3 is TGTGCCAGCAGCAGGGGAGGGGCTGAGCAGTTCTTC.

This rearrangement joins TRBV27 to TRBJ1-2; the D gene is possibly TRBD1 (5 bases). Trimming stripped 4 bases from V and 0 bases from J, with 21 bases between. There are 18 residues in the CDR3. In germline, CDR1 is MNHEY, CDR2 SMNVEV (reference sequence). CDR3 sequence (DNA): TGTGCCAGCAGTTCGGGAAATTTGGTGGGGCCAGCTAACTATGGCTACACCTTC. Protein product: CASSSGNLVGPANYGYTF.

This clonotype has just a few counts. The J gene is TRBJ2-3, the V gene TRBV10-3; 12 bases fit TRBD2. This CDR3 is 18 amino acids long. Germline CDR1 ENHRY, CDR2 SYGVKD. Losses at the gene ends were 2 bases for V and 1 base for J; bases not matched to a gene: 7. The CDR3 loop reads CAISEPLAGGLGTDTQYF. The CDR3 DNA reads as TGTGCCATCAGTGAGCCCCTAGCGGGGGGGCTCGGCACAGATACGCAGTATTTT.

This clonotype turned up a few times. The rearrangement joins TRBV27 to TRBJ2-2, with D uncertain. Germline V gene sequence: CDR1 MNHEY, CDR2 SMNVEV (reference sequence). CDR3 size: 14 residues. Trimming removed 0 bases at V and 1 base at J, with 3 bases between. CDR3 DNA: TGTGCCAGCAGTTTATCCGTGAACACCGGGGAGCTGTTTTTT. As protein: CASSLSVNTGELFF.

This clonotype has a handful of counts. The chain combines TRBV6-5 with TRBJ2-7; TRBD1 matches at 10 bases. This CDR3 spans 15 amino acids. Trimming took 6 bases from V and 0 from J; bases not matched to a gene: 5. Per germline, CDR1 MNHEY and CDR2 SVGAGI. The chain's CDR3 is CASRMWTGGSYEQYF. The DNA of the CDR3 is TGTGCCAGCAGGATGTGGACAGGGGGCTCCTACGAGCAGTACTTC.

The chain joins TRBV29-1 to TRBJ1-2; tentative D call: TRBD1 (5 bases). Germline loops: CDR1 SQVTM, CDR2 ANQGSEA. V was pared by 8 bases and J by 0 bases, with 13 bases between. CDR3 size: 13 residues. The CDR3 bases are TGCAGCCATGAGACAGATACTAACTATGGCTACACCTTC. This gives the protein CSHETDTNYGYTF.

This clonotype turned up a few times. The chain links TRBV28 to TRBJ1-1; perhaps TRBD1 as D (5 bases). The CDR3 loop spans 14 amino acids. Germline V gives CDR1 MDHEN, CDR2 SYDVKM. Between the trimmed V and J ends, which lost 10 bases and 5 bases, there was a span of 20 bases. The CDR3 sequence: CAIQPRDGRTEAFF. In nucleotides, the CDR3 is TGTGCCATCCAACCAAGGGACGGTCGGACTGAAGCTTTCTTT.

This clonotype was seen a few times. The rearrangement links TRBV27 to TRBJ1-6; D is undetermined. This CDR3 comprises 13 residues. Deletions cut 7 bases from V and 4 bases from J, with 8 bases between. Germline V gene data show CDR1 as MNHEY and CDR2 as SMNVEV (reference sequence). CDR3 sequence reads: CASTGRYNSPLHF. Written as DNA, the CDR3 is TGTGCCAGCACTGGACGTTATAATTCACCCCTCCACTTT.

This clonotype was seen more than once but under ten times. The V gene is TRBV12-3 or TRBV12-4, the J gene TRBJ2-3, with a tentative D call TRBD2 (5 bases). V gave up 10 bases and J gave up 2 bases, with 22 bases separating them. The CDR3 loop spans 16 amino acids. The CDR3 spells CANTVGGEGFTDTQYF. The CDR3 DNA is TGTGCCAACACTGTAGGTGGCGAGGGCTTCACAGATACGCAGTATTTT.

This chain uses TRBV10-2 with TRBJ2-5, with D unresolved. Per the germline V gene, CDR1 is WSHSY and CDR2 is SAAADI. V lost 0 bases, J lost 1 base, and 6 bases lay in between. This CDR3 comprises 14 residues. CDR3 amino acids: CASSESTAQETQYF. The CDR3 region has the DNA TGCGCCAGCAGTGAGTCAACGGCCCAAGAGACCCAGTACTTC.

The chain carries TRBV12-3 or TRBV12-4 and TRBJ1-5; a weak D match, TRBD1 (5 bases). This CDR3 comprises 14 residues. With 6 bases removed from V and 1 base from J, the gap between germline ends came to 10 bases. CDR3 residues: CASRPPGSNQPQHF. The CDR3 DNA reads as TGTGCCAGCAGACCCCCAGGGAGCAATCAGCCCCAGCATTTT.

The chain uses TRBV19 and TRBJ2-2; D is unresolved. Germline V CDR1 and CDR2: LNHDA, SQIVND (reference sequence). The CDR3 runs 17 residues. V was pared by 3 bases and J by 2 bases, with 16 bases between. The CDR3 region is CASSIHFGYDNTGELFF. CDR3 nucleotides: TGTGCCAGTAGTATTCATTTTGGGTACGATAACACCGGGGAGCTGTTTTTT. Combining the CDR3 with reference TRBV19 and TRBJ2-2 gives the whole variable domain DGGITQSPKYLFRKEGQNVTLSCEQNLNHDAMYWYRQDPGQGLRLIYYSQIVNDFQKGDIAEGYSVSREKKESFPLTVTSAQKNPTAFYLCASSIHFGYDNTGELFFGEGSRLTVL.

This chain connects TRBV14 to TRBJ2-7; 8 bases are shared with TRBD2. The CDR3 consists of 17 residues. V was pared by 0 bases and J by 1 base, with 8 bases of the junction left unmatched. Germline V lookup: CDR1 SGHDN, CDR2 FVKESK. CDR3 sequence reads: CASSQEPPSGRSYEQYF. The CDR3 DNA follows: TGTGCCAGCAGCCAAGAACCCCCTAGCGGGCGATCCTACGAGCAGTACTTC.